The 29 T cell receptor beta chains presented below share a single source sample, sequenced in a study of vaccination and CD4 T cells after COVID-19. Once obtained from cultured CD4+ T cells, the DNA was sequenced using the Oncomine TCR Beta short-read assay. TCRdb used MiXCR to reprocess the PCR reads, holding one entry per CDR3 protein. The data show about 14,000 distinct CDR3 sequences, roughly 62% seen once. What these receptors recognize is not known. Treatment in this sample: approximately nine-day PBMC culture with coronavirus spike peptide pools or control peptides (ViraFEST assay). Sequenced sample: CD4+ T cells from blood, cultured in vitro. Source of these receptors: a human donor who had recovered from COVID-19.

The CDR3 DNA follows: TGTGCCAGTAGTGCCCACGGGGCGGGGGACACTGAAGCTTTCTTT. It is translated as CASSAHGAGDTEAFF. The rearrangement uses TRBV19 and TRBJ1-1; the D gene is possibly TRBD1 (5 bases). The CDR3 loop spans 15 amino acids. The germline V gene has CDR1 LNHDA and CDR2 SQIVND (reference sequence). The germline V and J ends were trimmed by 5 bases and 3 bases, with 16 bases remaining between them.

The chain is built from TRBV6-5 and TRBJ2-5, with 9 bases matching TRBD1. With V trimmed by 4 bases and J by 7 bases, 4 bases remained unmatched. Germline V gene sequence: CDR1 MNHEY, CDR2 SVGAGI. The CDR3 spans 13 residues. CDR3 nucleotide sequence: TGTGCCAGCAGTTGGGACAGGGAGGGGACCCAGTACTTC. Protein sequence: CASSWDREGTQYF.

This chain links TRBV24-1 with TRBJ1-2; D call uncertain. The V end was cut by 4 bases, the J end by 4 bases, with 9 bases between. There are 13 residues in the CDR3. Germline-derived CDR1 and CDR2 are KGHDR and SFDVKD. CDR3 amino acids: CATSDYTFYGYTF. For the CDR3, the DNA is TGTGCCACCAGTGACTACACGTTCTATGGCTACACCTTC.

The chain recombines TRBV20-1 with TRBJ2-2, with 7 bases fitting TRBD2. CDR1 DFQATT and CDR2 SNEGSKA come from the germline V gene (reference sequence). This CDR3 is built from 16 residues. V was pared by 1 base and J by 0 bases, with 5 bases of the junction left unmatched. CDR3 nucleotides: TGCAGTGCTAGAGTTCTAGCGGATGCGAACACCGGGGAGCTGTTTTTT. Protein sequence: CSARVLADANTGELFF.

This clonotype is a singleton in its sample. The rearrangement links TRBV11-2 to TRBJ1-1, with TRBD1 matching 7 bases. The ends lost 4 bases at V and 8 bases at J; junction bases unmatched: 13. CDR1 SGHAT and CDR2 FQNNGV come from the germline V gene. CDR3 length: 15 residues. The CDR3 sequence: CASSSYRGNNREAFF. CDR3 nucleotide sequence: TGTGCCAGCAGCTCTTACAGGGGCAACAACAGGGAAGCTTTCTTT.

The DNA for the CDR3 is TGTGCCAGCAGCCCCGGACAGGGGGGATATCAGCCCCAGCATTTT. Its protein product is CASSPGQGGYQPQHF. The gene calls are TRBV6-1 and TRBJ1-5, with 10 bases that match TRBD1. Unmatched junction bases numbered 7, after V lost 6 bases and J lost 5 bases. The CDR3 runs 15 residues. CDR1 is MNHNS and CDR2 is SASEGT in the germline V gene.

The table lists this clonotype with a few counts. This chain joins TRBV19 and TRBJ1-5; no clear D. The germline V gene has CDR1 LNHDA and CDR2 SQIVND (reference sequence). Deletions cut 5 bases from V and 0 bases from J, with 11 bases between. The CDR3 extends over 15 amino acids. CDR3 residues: CASSFLLSSNQPQHF. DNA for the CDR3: TGTGCCAGTAGTTTTCTGCTCAGTAGCAATCAGCCCCAGCATTTT.

CDR3 DNA: TGTGCCAGCAGCCCCTTAGACCTGTCAGGGGAGCTGTTTTTT. Translating it yields CASSPLDLSGELFF. The rearrangement joins TRBV7-9 to TRBJ2-2, with no clear D. V was clipped by 5 bases and J by 8 bases, with 15 bases between them. In germline, CDR1 is SEHNR, CDR2 FQNEAQ (reference sequence). CDR3 length: 14 residues.

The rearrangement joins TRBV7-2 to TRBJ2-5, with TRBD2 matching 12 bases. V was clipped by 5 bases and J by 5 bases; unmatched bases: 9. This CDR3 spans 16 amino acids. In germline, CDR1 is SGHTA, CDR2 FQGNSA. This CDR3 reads CASSPSSGRAGETQYF. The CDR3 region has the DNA TGTGCCAGCAGCCCCTCTAGCGGGAGGGCGGGGGAGACCCAGTACTTC. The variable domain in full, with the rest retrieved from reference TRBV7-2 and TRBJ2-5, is GAGVSQSPSNKVTEKGKDVELRCDPISGHTALYWYRQSLGQGLEFLIYFQGNSAPDKSGLPSDRFSAERTGGSVSTLTIQRTQQEDSAVYLCASSPSSGRAGETQYFGPGTRLLVL.

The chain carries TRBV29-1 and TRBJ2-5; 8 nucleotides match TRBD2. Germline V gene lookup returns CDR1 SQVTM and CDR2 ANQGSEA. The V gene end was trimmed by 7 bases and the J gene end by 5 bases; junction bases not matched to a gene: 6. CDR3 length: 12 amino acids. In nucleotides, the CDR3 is TGCAGCGCAAACCCGGGGGGGGAGACCCAGTACTTC. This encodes CSANPGGETQYF.

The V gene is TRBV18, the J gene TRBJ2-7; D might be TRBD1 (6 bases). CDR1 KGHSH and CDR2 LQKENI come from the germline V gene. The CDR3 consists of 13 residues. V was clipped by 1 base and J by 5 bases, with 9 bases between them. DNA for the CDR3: TGTGCCAGCTCACCACACAGGGATCACGAGCAGTACTTC. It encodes CASSPHRDHEQYF.

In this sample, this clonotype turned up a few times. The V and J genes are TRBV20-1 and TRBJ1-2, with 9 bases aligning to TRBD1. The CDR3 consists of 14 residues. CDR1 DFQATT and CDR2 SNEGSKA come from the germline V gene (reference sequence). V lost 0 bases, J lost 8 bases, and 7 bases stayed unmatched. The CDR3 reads CSARDWGQGGGYTF. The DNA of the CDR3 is TGCAGTGCTAGAGATTGGGGACAGGGAGGGGGCTACACCTTC.

CDR3 sequence (DNA): TGTGCCAGCAGCCCACAGACTAGCGGGAACACCGGGGAGCTGTTTTTT. Translation gives CASSPQTSGNTGELFF. The rearrangement links TRBV7-3 to TRBJ2-2; 9 bases fit TRBD2. The CDR3 is made up of 16 amino acids. With V trimmed by 5 bases and J by 1 base, 5 bases remained unmatched. The germline CDR1 and CDR2 sequences are SGHTA and FQGTGA.

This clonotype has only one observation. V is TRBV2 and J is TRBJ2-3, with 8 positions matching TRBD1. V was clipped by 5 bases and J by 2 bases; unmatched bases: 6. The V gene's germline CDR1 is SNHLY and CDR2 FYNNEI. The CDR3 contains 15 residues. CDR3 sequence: CASSKTGVTTDTQYF. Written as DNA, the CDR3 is TGTGCCAGCAGTAAGACAGGGGTAACCACAGATACGCAGTATTTT.

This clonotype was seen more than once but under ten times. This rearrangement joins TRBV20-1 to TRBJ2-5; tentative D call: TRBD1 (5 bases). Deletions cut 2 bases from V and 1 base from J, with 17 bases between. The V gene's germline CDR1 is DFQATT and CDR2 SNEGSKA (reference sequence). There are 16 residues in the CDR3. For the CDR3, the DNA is TGCAGTGCTAGACCTTCCGAAGACAGCGTCCAAGAGACCCAGTACTTC. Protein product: CSARPSEDSVQETQYF.

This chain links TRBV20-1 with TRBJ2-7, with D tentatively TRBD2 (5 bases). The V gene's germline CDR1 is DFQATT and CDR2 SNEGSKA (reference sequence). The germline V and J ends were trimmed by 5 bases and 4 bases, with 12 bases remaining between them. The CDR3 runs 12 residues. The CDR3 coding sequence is TGCAGTGCTCAACACCCGGGGTACGAGCAGTACTTC. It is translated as CSAQHPGYEQYF.

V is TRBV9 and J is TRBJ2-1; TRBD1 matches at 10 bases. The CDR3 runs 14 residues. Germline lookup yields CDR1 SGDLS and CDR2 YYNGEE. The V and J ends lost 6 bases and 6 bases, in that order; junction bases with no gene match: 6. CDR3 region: CASTRQGAFNEQFF. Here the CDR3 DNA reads TGTGCCAGCACACGACAGGGGGCTTTCAATGAGCAGTTCTTC.

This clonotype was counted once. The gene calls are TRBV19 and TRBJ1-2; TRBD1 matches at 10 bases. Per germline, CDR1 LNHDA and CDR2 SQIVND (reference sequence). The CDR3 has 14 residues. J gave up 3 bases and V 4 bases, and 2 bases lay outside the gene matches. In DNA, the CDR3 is TGTGCCAGTAGTAGACAGGGGGCCTACTATGGCTACACCTTC. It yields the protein CASSRQGAYYGYTF.

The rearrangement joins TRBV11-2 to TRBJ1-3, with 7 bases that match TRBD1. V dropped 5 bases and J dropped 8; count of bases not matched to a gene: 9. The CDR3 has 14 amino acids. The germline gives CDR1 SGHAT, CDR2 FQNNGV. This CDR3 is CASSRTGSGDTIYF. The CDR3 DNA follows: TGTGCCAGCAGCCGGACAGGCTCTGGGGACACCATATATTTT. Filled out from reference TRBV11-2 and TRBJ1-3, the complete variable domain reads EAGVAQSPRYKIIEKRQSVAFWCNPISGHATLYWYQQILGQGPKLLIQFQNNGVVDDSQLPKDRFSAERLKGVDSTLKIQPAKLEDSAVYLCASSRTGSGDTIYFGEGSWLTVV.

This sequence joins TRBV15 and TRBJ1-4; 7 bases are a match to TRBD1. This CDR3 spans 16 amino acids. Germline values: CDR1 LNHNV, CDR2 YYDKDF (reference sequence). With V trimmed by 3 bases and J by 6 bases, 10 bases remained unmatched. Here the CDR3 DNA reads TGTGCCACCAGCAGCTTCCAGGGGGGGGGAGATGAAAAACTGTTTTTT. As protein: CATSSFQGGGDEKLFF.

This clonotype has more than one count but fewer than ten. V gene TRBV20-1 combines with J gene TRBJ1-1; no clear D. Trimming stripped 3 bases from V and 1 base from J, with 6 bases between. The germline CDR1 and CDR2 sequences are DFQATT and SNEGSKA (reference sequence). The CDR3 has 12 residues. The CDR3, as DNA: TGCAGTGCTAGGCCAGCGAACACTGAAGCTTTCTTT. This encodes CSARPANTEAFF.

The CDR3 region has the DNA TGTGCCAGCACTAGCCAACAAAGGGGAGTTGGTGAAAAACTGTTTTTT. It is translated as CASTSQQRGVGEKLFF. V and J are TRBV27 and TRBJ1-4; D is possibly TRBD1 (5 bases). The CDR3 has 16 residues. Germline V gene data show CDR1 as MNHEY and CDR2 as SMNVEV (reference sequence). V dropped 7 bases and J dropped 7 bases, with 22 bases sitting between them.

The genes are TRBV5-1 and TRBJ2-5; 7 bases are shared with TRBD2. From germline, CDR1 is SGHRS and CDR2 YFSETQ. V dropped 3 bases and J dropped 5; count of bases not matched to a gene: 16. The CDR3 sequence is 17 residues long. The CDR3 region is CASSSARSSGDGETQYF. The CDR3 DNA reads TGCGCCAGCAGCTCAGCGCGCTCTAGCGGTGACGGGGAGACCCAGTACTTC.

The CDR3 DNA follows: TGTGCCAGCAGCACCCGACGGGGTGAGCAGTTCTTC. Amino acid sequence: CASSTRRGEQFF. The chain links TRBV12-3 or TRBV12-4 to TRBJ2-1; D perhaps matches TRBD2 (5 bases). The ends were cut back, 6 bases at V and 9 bases at J, with 12 bases in the middle. This CDR3 comprises 12 residues.

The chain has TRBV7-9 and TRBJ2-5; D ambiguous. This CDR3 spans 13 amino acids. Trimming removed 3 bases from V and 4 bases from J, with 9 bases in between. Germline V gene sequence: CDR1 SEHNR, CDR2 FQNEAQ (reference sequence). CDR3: CASSLIGGETQYF. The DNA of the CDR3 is TGTGCCAGCAGCTTGATTGGCGGAGAGACCCAGTACTTC.

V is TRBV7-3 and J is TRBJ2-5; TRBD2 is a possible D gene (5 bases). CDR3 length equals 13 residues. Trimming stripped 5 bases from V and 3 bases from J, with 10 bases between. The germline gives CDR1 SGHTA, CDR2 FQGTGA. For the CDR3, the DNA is TGTGCCAGCAGCCTAGCCACCAAAGAGACCCAGTACTTC. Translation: CASSLATKETQYF.

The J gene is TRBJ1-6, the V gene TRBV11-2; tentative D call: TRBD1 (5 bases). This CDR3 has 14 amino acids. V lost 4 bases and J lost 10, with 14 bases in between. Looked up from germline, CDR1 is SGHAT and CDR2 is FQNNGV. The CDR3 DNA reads TGTGCCAGCAGCTCCCCAGGGAGTTGGTCACCCCTCCACTTT. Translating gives CASSSPGSWSPLHF.

CDR3 region: CASRQGTGTGDQPQHF. CDR3 sequence (DNA): TGTGCCAGCAGACAAGGAACCGGGACAGGAGACCAGCCCCAGCATTTT. The genes are TRBV2 and TRBJ1-5; 8 bases are a match to TRBD1. The CDR3 spans 16 residues. V gave up 6 bases and J gave up 7 bases; unmatched junction bases: 14. The germline CDR1 and CDR2 sequences are SNHLY and FYNNEI.

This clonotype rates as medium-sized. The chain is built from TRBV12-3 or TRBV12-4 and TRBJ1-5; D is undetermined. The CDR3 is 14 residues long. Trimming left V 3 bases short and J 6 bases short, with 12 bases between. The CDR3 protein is CASSFSGGLQPQHF. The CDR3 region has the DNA TGTGCCAGCAGTTTTTCGGGAGGTCTTCAGCCCCAGCATTTT.